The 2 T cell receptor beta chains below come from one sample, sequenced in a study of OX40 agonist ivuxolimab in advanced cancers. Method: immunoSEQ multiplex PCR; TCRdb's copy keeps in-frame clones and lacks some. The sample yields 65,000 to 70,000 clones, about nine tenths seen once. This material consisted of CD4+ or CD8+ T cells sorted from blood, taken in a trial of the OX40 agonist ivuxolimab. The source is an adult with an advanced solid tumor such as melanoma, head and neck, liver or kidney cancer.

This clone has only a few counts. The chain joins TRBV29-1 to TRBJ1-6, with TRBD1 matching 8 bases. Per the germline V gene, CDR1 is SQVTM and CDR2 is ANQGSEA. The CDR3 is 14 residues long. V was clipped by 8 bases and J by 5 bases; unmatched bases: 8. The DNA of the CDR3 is TGCAGCCCAACCCCGGGACAGGATAATTCACCCCTCCACTTT. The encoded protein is CSPTPGQDNSPLHF.

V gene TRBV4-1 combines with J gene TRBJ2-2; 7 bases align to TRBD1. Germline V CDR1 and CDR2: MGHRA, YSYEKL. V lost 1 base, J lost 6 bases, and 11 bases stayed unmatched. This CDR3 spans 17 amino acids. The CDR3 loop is CASSQVSGTVNSGELFF. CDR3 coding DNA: TGCGCCAGCAGCCAAGTTTCCGGGACAGTAAATTCCGGGGAGCTGTTTTTT.